The clone carrying this TCR beta chain was observed a handful of times. The antigen is unknown. Expressed TCRB transcripts were sequenced because the isolated RNA had all been reverse transcribed beforehand. Regulatory, naive and central memory T cell samples averaged around 3.5 million reads. This table comes from immunoSEQ multiplex PCR, and its TCRdb copy is limited to in-frame clones, with some not included. The sample lists approximately 260,000 clones; around 20% were seen once. The sample is drawn from a study of beta chain features in type 1 diabetes. Study as a whole: The samples had roughly 110 million sorted cells examined in all. Study results and caveats: TCRB CDR3s from Type 1 diabetes patients were moderately but significantly shorter in all four CD4+ subsets.

Germline CDR1 MNHNY, CDR2 SVGAGI (reference sequence). Trimming removed 8 bases at V and 7 bases at J, with 11 bases between. This CDR3 spans 12 amino acids. The receptor was isolated from a woman between 40 and 50 years old with type 1 diabetes. Source material: naive CD4+ T cells from blood. The J gene is TRBJ1-4, the V gene TRBV6-6, with a weak D call TRBD1 (5 bases). The CDR3 protein is CASGPGGEKLFF. DNA for the CDR3: TGTGCCAGCGGACCCGGGGGTGAAAAACTGTTTTTT.